This is a list of T cell receptor beta chains from one sample in a study of radiotherapy plus CTLA-4 blockade in lung cancer. The method was immunoSEQ multiplex PCR; TCRdb's version includes in-frame clones alone and lacks a portion of them. The profile shows 35,000 to 40,000 clones, approximately 89% of them singletons. Sequencing was performed on peripheral blood, taken from a patient treated with radiotherapy plus ipilimumab. The receptors originated from a human donor with non-small cell lung cancer who had stable disease on radiotherapy plus ipilimumab. Each CDR3 is given with its conserved first and last residue. D genes are given only for firm matches. The listing skips clone size in some rows; elsewhere it reads once, few, many or a size class.

clone_size: .; d_call: TRBD1; j_call: TRBJ2-2; v_call: TRBV5-1; cdr3_nt: TGCGCCAGCAGCTTAAGACAGGGGGACGGGGAGCTGTTTTTT; cdr3_aa: CASSLRQGDGELFF
clone_size: .; d_call: TRBD2; j_call: TRBJ2-1; v_call: TRBV19; cdr3_nt: TGTGCCAGTAGTATGGCAGGTACCTCTAGCGGGAGCTGGAACAATGAGCAGTTCTTC; cdr3_aa: CASSMAGTSSGSWNNEQFF
clone_size: .; d_call: TRBD1; j_call: TRBJ1-1; v_call: TRBV30; cdr3_nt: TGTGCCTACACAGGGGACACTGAAGCTTTCTTT; cdr3_aa: CAYTGDTEAFF
clone_size: few; d_call: .; j_call: TRBJ2-7; v_call: TRBV27; cdr3_nt: TGTGCCAGCAGTTTGGAAGGGCGGGAATCAAGGTACGAGCAGTACTTC; cdr3_aa: CASSLEGRESRYEQYF
clone_size: .; d_call: TRBD2; j_call: TRBJ2-7; v_call: TRBV10-3; cdr3_nt: TGTGCCATCAGTGAGCGGCGGGAGATGCACGAGCAGTACTTC; cdr3_aa: CAISERREMHEQYF
clone_size: .; d_call: .; j_call: TRBJ2-7; v_call: TRBV9; cdr3_nt: TGTGCCAGCAGCACCCAGGGTTTACCCTACGAGCAGTACTTC; cdr3_aa: CASSTQGLPYEQYF
clone_size: .; d_call: TRBD1; j_call: TRBJ1-2; v_call: TRBV13; cdr3_nt: TGTGCCAGCAGGACAGGGGAGAACTATGGCTACACCTTC; cdr3_aa: CASRTGENYGYTF
clone_size: .; d_call: TRBD2; j_call: TRBJ2-7; v_call: TRBV2; cdr3_nt: TGTGCCAGCAGCCAGGGACTAGCGGGTACCTACGAGCAGTACTTC; cdr3_aa: CASSQGLAGTYEQYF
clone_size: .; d_call: TRBD2; j_call: TRBJ2-7; v_call: TRBV19; cdr3_nt: TGTGCCAGCCGAGCCACTAGCGGGGGAGAAGAGCAGTACTTC; cdr3_aa: CASRATSGGEEQYF
clone_size: .; d_call: TRBD2; j_call: TRBJ2-1; v_call: TRBV7-9; cdr3_nt: TGTGCCAGCAGCTTTGGGACTAGCGGGAGATCGATCTCCTACAATGAGCAGTTCTTC; cdr3_aa: CASSFGTSGRSISYNEQFF
clone_size: .; d_call: .; j_call: TRBJ1-2; v_call: TRBV19; cdr3_nt: TGTGCCAGTAGTACCCGACAGGCCCCTGGGTATGGCTACACCTTC; cdr3_aa: CASSTRQAPGYGYTF
clone_size: .; d_call: .; j_call: TRBJ2-5; v_call: TRBV18; cdr3_nt: TGTGCCAGTACCGAGAGCGCGGAGACCCAGTACTTC; cdr3_aa: CASTESAETQYF
clone_size: .; d_call: .; j_call: TRBJ1-4; v_call: TRBV27; cdr3_nt: TGTGCCAGCAAGATATCCCCAGGGTCAGCTAATGAAAAACTGTTTTTT; cdr3_aa: CASKISPGSANEKLFF
clone_size: .; d_call: .; j_call: TRBJ1-5; v_call: TRBV4-1; cdr3_nt: TGCGCCAGCAGCCAAGTGGGGGGGAAGGAGAATCAGCCCCAGCATTTT; cdr3_aa: CASSQVGGKENQPQHF
clone_size: .; d_call: .; j_call: TRBJ2-3; v_call: TRBV27; cdr3_nt: TGTGCCAGCAGCAATGGAGGGGTTCTCACAGATACGCAGTATTTT; cdr3_aa: CASSNGGVLTDTQYF
clone_size: .; d_call: .; j_call: TRBJ2-4; v_call: TRBV7-2; cdr3_nt: TGTGCCAGCAGCTTAGTCGCGGGACGGGGTCTGGCTGGCATTCAGTACTTC; cdr3_aa: CASSLVAGRGLAGIQYF
clone_size: .; d_call: .; j_call: TRBJ1-2; v_call: TRBV29-1; cdr3_nt: TGCAGCGTTGAAGTCCTACCGACAGTTAATGGCTACACCTTC; cdr3_aa: CSVEVLPTVNGYTF
clone_size: .; d_call: .; j_call: TRBJ2-7; v_call: TRBV5-1; cdr3_nt: TGCGCCAGCAGCTTGGCGACAGGCGTCGAGCAGTACTTC; cdr3_aa: CASSLATGVEQYF
clone_size: .; d_call: TRBD2; j_call: TRBJ2-1; v_call: TRBV25-1; cdr3_nt: TGTGCCAGCAGTGATTATAGCGGGAGGTCCCGGGGGGATGAGCAGTTCTTC; cdr3_aa: CASSDYSGRSRGDEQFF
clone_size: .; d_call: TRBD2; j_call: TRBJ2-7; v_call: TRBV28; cdr3_nt: TGTGCCAGCAGTTCCCGATCATTGACTAGCGGGAGAGCCTACGAGCAGTACTTC; cdr3_aa: CASSSRSLTSGRAYEQYF
clone_size: .; d_call: TRBD2; j_call: TRBJ2-5; v_call: TRBV7-8; cdr3_nt: TGTGCCAGCAGCTTAGACTTCGGCGCGGGAGGGCGAGAGACCCAGTACTTC; cdr3_aa: CASSLDFGAGGRETQYF
clone_size: .; d_call: TRBD2; j_call: TRBJ2-1; v_call: TRBV4-1; cdr3_nt: TGCGCCAGCAGTTGGGGACTAGCGGCCGATGAGCAGTTCTTC; cdr3_aa: CASSWGLAADEQFF
clone_size: .; d_call: TRBD1; j_call: TRBJ1-1; v_call: TRBV6-1; cdr3_nt: TGTGCCAGCAGACGGGACAGGGGAGCTGAAGCTTTCTTT; cdr3_aa: CASRRDRGAEAFF
clone_size: .; d_call: .; j_call: TRBJ2-7; v_call: TRBV19; cdr3_nt: TGTGCCAGTAGGGAAAAAAACGCCGGGGACTACGAGCAGTACTTC; cdr3_aa: CASREKNAGDYEQYF
clone_size: .; d_call: .; j_call: TRBJ2-2; v_call: TRBV28; cdr3_nt: TGTGCCAGCAGTTTGCTAAGCACCGGGGAGCTGTTTTTT; cdr3_aa: CASSLLSTGELFF
clone_size: .; d_call: .; j_call: TRBJ1-2; v_call: TRBV11-3; cdr3_nt: TGTGCCAGCAGTACAACCCCCGAATTTTATGGCTACACCTTC; cdr3_aa: CASSTTPEFYGYTF
clone_size: .; d_call: .; j_call: TRBJ1-5; v_call: TRBV5-1; cdr3_nt: TGCGCCAGCAGCTTGGCCGGAGGCAATCAGCCCCAGCATTTT; cdr3_aa: CASSLAGGNQPQHF
clone_size: .; d_call: .; j_call: TRBJ2-5; v_call: TRBV2; cdr3_nt: TGTGCCAGCAGTGAATTGGCGGGGAAAGAGACCCAGTACTTC; cdr3_aa: CASSELAGKETQYF
clone_size: .; d_call: TRBD1; j_call: TRBJ2-6; v_call: TRBV9; cdr3_nt: TGTGCCAGCAGCGCTCCCCGGGACAGGGTCTTCTCTGGGGCCAACGTCCTGACTTTC; cdr3_aa: CASSAPRDRVFSGANVLTF
clone_size: .; d_call: .; j_call: TRBJ1-2; v_call: TRBV28; cdr3_nt: TGTGCCAGCAGTTTCCCCCCGGACGGACTACCCGATGGCTACACCTTC; cdr3_aa: CASSFPPDGLPDGYTF
clone_size: .; d_call: .; j_call: TRBJ1-1; v_call: TRBV30; cdr3_nt: TGTGCCTGGAGTGAAGAGTTGAACACTGAAGCTTTCTTT; cdr3_aa: CAWSEELNTEAFF
clone_size: .; d_call: .; j_call: TRBJ2-1; v_call: TRBV28; cdr3_nt: TGTGCCAGCAGTTCCATGACAAGCAATGAGCAGTTCTTC; cdr3_aa: CASSSMTSNEQFF
clone_size: .; d_call: TRBD1; j_call: TRBJ1-2; v_call: TRBV5-5; cdr3_nt: TGTGCCAGCAGCGCGGGACAGGGGGACTATGGCTACACCTTC; cdr3_aa: CASSAGQGDYGYTF
clone_size: few; d_call: .; j_call: TRBJ2-7; v_call: TRBV2; cdr3_nt: TGTGCCAGCAGTGAGTGGGGGGTAGGTGAGCAGTACTTC; cdr3_aa: CASSEWGVGEQYF
clone_size: .; d_call: .; j_call: TRBJ1-2; v_call: TRBV30; cdr3_nt: TGTGCCTGGACAGGGAATCGACCTAACTATGGCTACACCTTC; cdr3_aa: CAWTGNRPNYGYTF
clone_size: .; d_call: .; j_call: TRBJ2-7; v_call: TRBV9; cdr3_nt: TGTGCCAGCAGCGTAGACTTTTACTCCTACGAGCAGTACTTC; cdr3_aa: CASSVDFYSYEQYF
clone_size: .; d_call: .; j_call: TRBJ1-1; v_call: TRBV7-9; cdr3_nt: TGTGCCAGCAGCTTAAGACAGCCGGGGGGTGGGACTGAAGCTTTCTTT; cdr3_aa: CASSLRQPGGGTEAFF
clone_size: .; d_call: TRBD1; j_call: TRBJ2-5; v_call: TRBV6-6; cdr3_nt: TGTGCCAGCAGTCTACGACAGGGGGCAGAGACCCAGTACTTC; cdr3_aa: CASSLRQGAETQYF
clone_size: once; d_call: .; j_call: TRBJ2-5; v_call: TRBV28; cdr3_nt: TGTGCCAGCAGTTTTGAGGGGGAAGAGACCCAGTACTTC; cdr3_aa: CASSFEGEETQYF
clone_size: .; d_call: TRBD1; j_call: TRBJ1-2; v_call: TRBV6-1; cdr3_nt: TGTGCCAGCAGTGGCAACAGGGGCAACTATGGCTACACCTTC; cdr3_aa: CASSGNRGNYGYTF
clone_size: .; d_call: .; j_call: TRBJ2-7; v_call: TRBV7-9; cdr3_nt: TGTGCCAGCAGCTATGGGGCAGGGCCCTACGAGCAGTACTTC; cdr3_aa: CASSYGAGPYEQYF
clone_size: .; d_call: .; j_call: TRBJ2-7; v_call: TRBV5-4; cdr3_nt: TGTGCCAGCAGCTTCGGGACTGCTTCCTACGAGCAGTACTTC; cdr3_aa: CASSFGTASYEQYF
clone_size: .; d_call: TRBD1; j_call: TRBJ2-7; v_call: TRBV7-6; cdr3_nt: TGTGCCAGCAGCTTAGACTACCGGGACAGAATCTACGAGCAGTACTTC; cdr3_aa: CASSLDYRDRIYEQYF
clone_size: .; d_call: .; j_call: TRBJ2-3; v_call: TRBV4-1; cdr3_nt: TGCGCCAGCAGCCCTTCTAAATCTACGGGACACCTTCCTAATACGCAGTATTTT; cdr3_aa: CASSPSKSTGHLPNTQYF
clone_size: .; d_call: .; j_call: TRBJ2-2; v_call: TRBV5-1; cdr3_nt: TGCGCCAGCAGCTACAGGGACAACACCGGGGAGCTGTTTTTT; cdr3_aa: CASSYRDNTGELFF
clone_size: .; d_call: TRBD2; j_call: TRBJ2-1; v_call: TRBV7-6; cdr3_nt: TGTGCCAGCAGCTCGCTAGCGGGAGCCTACAATGAGCAGTTCTTC; cdr3_aa: CASSSLAGAYNEQFF
clone_size: once; d_call: TRBD2; j_call: TRBJ2-5; v_call: TRBV28; cdr3_nt: TGTGCCAGCAGCACGGGGACTAGCGGAGAGACCCAGTACTTC; cdr3_aa: CASSTGTSGETQYF
clone_size: .; d_call: TRBD1; j_call: TRBJ1-4; v_call: TRBV7-9; cdr3_nt: TGTGCCAGCAGCTCTTCCCATCAGGGGGCGCGGGAAAAACTGTTTTTT; cdr3_aa: CASSSSHQGAREKLFF
clone_size: .; d_call: .; j_call: TRBJ2-7; v_call: TRBV27; cdr3_nt: TGTGCCAGCAGGGAGGGAGGGGGGTACGAGCAGTACTTC; cdr3_aa: CASREGGGYEQYF
clone_size: .; d_call: .; j_call: TRBJ1-4; v_call: TRBV7-2; cdr3_nt: TGTGCCAGCAGCTTAGGGGGGAGGTGGACTAATGAAAAACTGTTTTTT; cdr3_aa: CASSLGGRWTNEKLFF